These T cell receptor beta chains were read from a single sample in a study of T cell repertoires in ileal Crohn's disease. Assay used: immunoSEQ multiplex PCR; TCRdb lists only in-frame clones, some missing. The sample has more than 50,000 clones; roughly nine tenths are singletons. The sample was ileal tissue. The receptor set was obtained from an adult with Crohn's disease. CDR3s include the opening cysteine and the closing phenylalanine or tryptophan. The D gene is left open where the match is weak.

>TRBJ1-1|TRBV5-6|TRBD1
CASTLRQGISTEAFF
>TRBJ1-1|TRBV11-2|.
CASSRNTNTEAFF
>TRBJ1-6|TRBV6-1|.
CASSEVWGNSPLHF
>TRBJ2-5|TRBV29-1|TRBD1
CSAYRGSETQYF
>TRBJ2-1|TRBV29-1|TRBD1
CSARQGAYNEQFF
>TRBJ1-1|TRBV4-3|TRBD1
CASSRDRGNTEAFF
>TRBJ2-2|TRBV6-5|TRBD2
CASSGLAGLNGELFF
>TRBJ2-7|TRBV5-6|.
CASSLKGRPYEQYF
>TRBJ2-1|TRBV15|TRBD1
CATSGRDRVNNEQFF
>TRBJ1-6|TRBV9|.
CASSVQGQRDSPLHF
>TRBJ2-3|TRBV14|.
CASSLQGPTQYF
>TRBJ2-7|TRBV19|TRBD2
CARNSGSYYEQYF
>TRBJ1-2|TRBV14|.
CASSQAPRLPGGYTF
>TRBJ2-3|TRBV4-1|TRBD2
CASSQDAAPGGVDTQYF
>TRBJ1-2|TRBV5-4|.
CASSFYEGGGYTF
>TRBJ1-2|TRBV7-2|.
CASRRTGVYGYTF
>TRBJ1-1|TRBV15|.
CATSRERLIGTEAFF
>TRBJ1-2|TRBV7-3|.
CASSFGGETYYGYTF
>TRBJ1-5|TRBV7-9|.
CASSQDTYSNQPQHF
>TRBJ2-7|TRBV18|.
CASSDSGTYEQYF
>TRBJ2-7|TRBV5-5|TRBD2
CASSLESSGTSVGYEQYF
>TRBJ1-1|TRBV6-6|TRBD1
CASSDPGTVEAFF
>TRBJ2-5|TRBV6-6|TRBD2
CASSPLAFGETQYF
>TRBJ2-1|TRBV5-6|.
CASSLRGLGNEQFF
>TRBJ1-1|TRBV5-1|.
CASSSKKGAAGRTMNTEAFF
>TRBJ1-5|TRBV2|.
CASGEGNWPQHF
>TRBJ1-5|TRBV27|.
CASGGGRGNQPQHF
>TRBJ2-7|TRBV27|.
CASSLLVTGPDEQYF
>TRBJ1-2|TRBV6-5|.
CASRRGSDYGYTF
>TRBJ1-1|TRBV5-6|.
CASSFTGRAEAFF
>TRBJ1-2|TRBV19|.
CASSQYGYTF
>TRBJ1-2|TRBV19|.
CASTPGLIFDYGYTF
>TRBJ1-6|TRBV7-2|TRBD1
CASSPRQGRNSPLHF
>TRBJ1-1|TRBV28|.
CASSWNTEAFF
>TRBJ1-1|TRBV27|.
CASRKTGYTEAFF
>TRBJ2-1|TRBV5-1|TRBD2
CASSLAASGGIMIEQFF
>TRBJ2-2|TRBV27|TRBD1
CASRALTGVNGGELFF
>TRBJ1-2|TRBV28|.
CASSFRSGVGYTF
>TRBJ2-2|TRBV7-3|TRBD2
CASSLAGVTGELFF
>TRBJ1-2|TRBV6-5|.
CASTKRVSGGYTF
>TRBJ2-1|TRBV2|TRBD2
CASRKGLALGEQFF
>TRBJ1-4|TRBV9|TRBD1
CASSVSGTALMGGEKLFF
>TRBJ2-7|TRBV11-2|.
CASSLVQGQQYF
>TRBJ1-1|TRBV7-9|.
CASQFRRQSNTEAFF
>TRBJ1-1|TRBV18|.
CASSPIETEAFF
>TRBJ2-5|TRBV4-1|TRBD1
CASSQTGGMGGETQYF
>TRBJ2-1|TRBV9|TRBD2
CASSARLSGNVDSYNEQFF
>TRBJ1-4|TRBV30|.
CASDARVGEKLFF
>TRBJ1-6|TRBV28|TRBD1
CASTRDRAYSPLHF